The 19 T cell receptor beta chains below all came from one sample that was sequenced in a study of T cell responses to AZD1222 COVID-19 vaccine. Sequenced by immunoSEQ multiplex PCR; TCRdb stores in-frame clones only, minus some. The table lists about 150,000 clones, 85% to 95% of them singletons. The sequences come from peripheral blood, collected 28 days after the second AZD1222 dose. Receptors were obtained from an adult who received the AZD1222 COVID-19 vaccine.

The V and J genes are TRBV5-1 and TRBJ1-1, with D possibly matching TRBD1 (6 bases). CDR1 and CDR2 (germline): SGHRS, YFSETQ. This CDR3 region has 13 residues. Trimming took off 0 bases at V and 7 bases at J, with 10 bases between the two ends. The CDR3 is CASSLGQAVEAFF. CDR3 sequence (DNA): TGCGCCAGCAGCTTGGGACAGGCCGTTGAAGCTTTCTTT. The complete variable domain, with remaining parts taken from reference TRBV5-1 and TRBJ1-1, reads KAGVTQTPRYLIKTRGQQVTLSCSPISGHRSVSWYQQTPGQGLQFLFEYFSETQRNKGNFPGRFSGRQFSNSRSEMNVSTLELGDSALYLCASSLGQAVEAFFGQGTRLTVV.

The rearrangement links TRBV30 to TRBJ2-1; no clear D. Germline CDR1 GTSNPN, CDR2 SVGIG (reference sequence). The V end was cut by 4 bases, the J end by 4 bases, with 14 bases between. The CDR3 is 14 residues long. The chain's CDR3 is CAWTPASPYNEQFF. CDR3 nucleotide sequence: TGTGCCTGGACCCCCGCGTCCCCTTACAATGAGCAGTTCTTC.

V and J are TRBV9 and TRBJ1-2; perhaps TRBD1 as D (6 bases). V lost 3 bases and J lost 4, with 16 bases in between. Looked up from germline, CDR1 is SGDLS and CDR2 is YYNGEE. The CDR3 consists of 15 residues. The CDR3, as DNA: TGTGCCAGCAGCGCGCAAATGGACAGCCTCTATGGCTACACCTTC. Translated: CASSAQMDSLYGYTF.

The chain is built from TRBV5-1 and TRBJ1-1; TRBD1 matches 7 bases. The germline V gene has CDR1 SGHRS and CDR2 YFSETQ. V gave up 1 base and J gave up 1 base; unmatched junction bases: 1. This CDR3 region has 14 residues. The CDR3 loop is CASSLYRGNTEAFF. CDR3 bases: TGCGCCAGCAGCTTGTACAGGGGGAACACTGAAGCTTTCTTT.

The chain recombines TRBV28 with TRBJ2-7; 8 bases map to TRBD1. The CDR3 totals 15 residues. Germline trimming cut 7 bases from V and 5 bases from J; bases unmatched to any gene: 13. Germline loops: CDR1 MDHEN, CDR2 SYDVKM. DNA for the CDR3: TGTGCCAGCACTACCCGGACAGGGCGGGGAGACGAGCAGTACTTC. Protein sequence: CASTTRTGRGDEQYF.

The J gene is TRBJ1-4, the V gene TRBV5-1, with D possibly being TRBD1 (5 bases). This CDR3 contains 15 residues. V shed 4 bases and J shed 8 bases, with 18 bases lying between them. CDR1 and CDR2 (germline): SGHRS, YFSETQ. The CDR3 protein is CASSPVYNEGEKLFF. For the CDR3, the DNA is TGCGCCAGCAGCCCTGTGTACAATGAGGGGGAAAAACTGTTTTTT.

The chain carries TRBV18 and TRBJ1-2, with D possibly TRBD1 on 5 matching bases. CDR1 and CDR2 (germline): KGHSH, LQKENI. With 7 bases removed from V and 2 bases from J, the gap between germline ends came to 11 bases. CDR3 size: 13 residues. CDR3 in amino acids: CASFFRDNYGYTF. The DNA of the CDR3 is TGTGCCAGCTTCTTCCGGGACAACTATGGCTACACCTTC. The full variable domain, in which reference TRBV18 and TRBJ1-2 provide the parts outside the CDR3, is NAGVMQNPRHLVRRRGQEARLRCSPMKGHSHVYWYRQLPEEGLKFMVYLQKENIIDESGMPKERFSAEFPKEGPSILRIQQVVRGDSAAYFCASFFRDNYGYTFGSGTRLTVV.

A few counts support this clone. The chain has TRBV11-2 and TRBJ1-2, with a tentative D call TRBD1 (5 bases). V was cut by 3 bases and J by 8 bases, with 13 bases left in between. The CDR3 is made up of 13 amino acids. CDR1 and CDR2 (germline): SGHAT, FQNNGV. DNA of the CDR3: TGTGCCAGCAGCTTGGATTTTCGGGGGGGCTACACCTTC. Translating gives CASSLDFRGGYTF.

The chain carries TRBV4-1 and TRBJ2-3, with D uncertain. The germline gives CDR1 MGHRA, CDR2 YSYEKL. The CDR3 loop spans 15 amino acids. Trimming shortened V by 1 base and J by 1 base, and 9 bases separated the two germline ends. CDR3 DNA sequence: TGCGCCAGCAGCCAAGTAATGGGTGGCACAGATACGCAGTATTTT. This codes for CASSQVMGGTDTQYF.

The rearrangement uses TRBV28 and TRBJ1-2; D is ambiguous. V lost 6 bases and J 1 base, leaving 15 bases between the germline ends. CDR1 MDHEN and CDR2 SYDVKM come from the germline V gene. There are 15 residues in the CDR3. CDR3 region: CASRYATPLNYGYTF. The CDR3 DNA reads TGTGCCAGCAGGTACGCTACTCCCCTTAACTATGGCTACACCTTC.

In regard to this clone: Other DNA sequences in the same sample also yield this CDR3. The chain couples TRBV11-2 to TRBJ1-1; a possible D gene is TRBD1 (6 bases). Trimming took 5 bases from V and 1 from J, leaving 8 bases between them. CDR1 and CDR2 (germline): SGHAT, FQNNGV. The CDR3 contains 13 residues. Here the CDR3 reads CASSLQGNTEAFF. The CDR3 DNA follows: TGTGCCAGCAGCCTACAGGGGAACACTGAAGCTTTCTTT. The variable domain in full, with the rest retrieved from reference TRBV11-2 and TRBJ1-1, is EAGVAQSPRYKIIEKRQSVAFWCNPISGHATLYWYQQILGQGPKLLIQFQNNGVVDDSQLPKDRFSAERLKGVDSTLKIQPAKLEDSAVYLCASSLQGNTEAFFGQGTRLTVV.

The chain joins TRBV5-1 to TRBJ1-1, with D possibly matching TRBD1 (5 bases). The V end lost 2 bases, the J end lost 5 bases, and 13 bases lay between the germline ends. This CDR3 is built from 14 residues. Germline values: CDR1 SGHRS, CDR2 YFSETQ. The CDR3 loop is CASSFGGHSTEAFF. CDR3 bases: TGCGCCAGCAGCTTCGGGGGTCACTCGACTGAAGCTTTCTTT.

The V gene is TRBV4-2, the J gene TRBJ2-2, with D maybe TRBD2 (5 bases). The CDR3 runs 16 residues. CDR1 is LGHNA, CDR2 YNFKEQ, per germline. The V and J ends lost 10 bases and 0 bases respectively, with 18 bases between them. The CDR3 bases are TGTGCCACGACTAAACCCGGGGAGCCGAACACCGGGGAGCTGTTTTTT. This translates into CATTKPGEPNTGELFF.

The V gene is TRBV7-9, the J gene TRBJ1-1; D might be TRBD1 (5 bases). This CDR3 comprises 11 residues. Germline CDR1 reads SEHNR; CDR2 reads FQNEAQ (reference sequence). V lost 3 bases and J 8 bases, leaving 7 bases between the germline ends. CDR3 sequence: CASSFGGEAFF. DNA of the CDR3: TGTGCCAGCAGCTTTGGGGGAGAAGCTTTCTTT.

The J gene is TRBJ2-7, the V gene TRBV19; D uncertain. This CDR3 region has 16 residues. Trimming cost V 1 base and J 0 bases, with 13 bases left between them. The V gene's germline CDR1 is LNHDA and CDR2 SQIVND (reference sequence). The CDR3 sequence: CASSIASSPSSYEQYF. DNA for the CDR3: TGTGCCAGTAGTATAGCGTCGAGCCCTAGCTCCTACGAGCAGTACTTC.

The J gene is TRBJ2-7, the V gene TRBV7-3; 7 positions agree with TRBD2. The CDR3 is 15 amino acids. Unmatched junction bases numbered 13, after V lost 2 bases and J lost 9 bases. In germline, CDR1 is SGHTA, CDR2 FQGTGA. CDR3 loop: CASSLSGTTESAQYF. In DNA form, the CDR3 reads TGTGCCAGCAGCTTATCCGGGACTACCGAATCGGCGCAGTACTTC. Full variable domain (missing parts from reference TRBV7-3 and TRBJ2-7): GAGVSQTPSNKVTEKGKYVELRCDPISGHTALYWYRQSLGQGPEFLIYFQGTGAADDSGLPNDRFFAVRPEGSVSTLKIQRTERGDSAVYLCASSLSGTTESAQYFGPGTRLTVT.

The chain employs TRBV2 and TRBJ1-3, with D hard to call. V shed 7 bases and J shed 3 bases, with 13 bases lying between them. The V gene's germline CDR1 is SNHLY and CDR2 FYNNEI. The CDR3 spans 14 residues. CDR3 in amino acids: CASMRGSFGNTIYF. In DNA form, the CDR3 reads TGTGCCAGCATGCGGGGATCCTTTGGAAACACCATATATTTT. Together with reference TRBV2 and TRBJ1-3, the CDR3 gives the full variable domain: EPEVTQTPSHQVTQMGQEVILRCVPISNHLYFYWYRQILGQKVEFLVSFYNNEISEKSEIFDDQFSVERPDGSNFTLKIRSTKLEDSAMYFCASMRGSFGNTIYFGEGSWLTVV.

Details on this clone: The sample carries other DNA sequences with the same CDR3. The chain recombines TRBV18 with TRBJ2-3; no definite D call. This CDR3 spans 12 amino acids. Trimming shortened V by 3 bases and J by 0 bases, and 1 base separated the two germline ends. Germline values: CDR1 KGHSH, CDR2 LQKENI. The CDR3 sequence: CASSPSTDTQYF. DNA of the CDR3: TGTGCCAGCTCACCTAGCACAGATACGCAGTATTTT.

The rearrangement uses TRBV6-2 or TRBV6-3 and TRBJ1-1; a possible D gene is TRBD1 (5 bases). The germline V gene encodes CDR1 MNHEY and CDR2 SVGEGT. Trimming took off 6 bases at V and 1 base at J, with 12 bases between the two ends. There are 14 residues in the CDR3. The CDR3 nucleotides read TGTGCCAGCAGCTCCACCGGACAGAACACTGAAGCTTTCTTT. Translation: CASSSTGQNTEAFF.